Listed below are T cell receptor beta chains from one sample, sequenced in a study of cytomegalovirus exposure and HLA in healthy donors. Produced via immunoSEQ multiplex PCR; TCRdb's table is partial and in-frame only. The data show 50,000 to 65,000 clones, 65% to 75% seen once. Sequencing input: PBMCs. These receptors were collected from a woman in her 30s in good health and CMV-seronegative. Both conserved end residues are part of each CDR3. Each record gives: J gene, D gene, V gene, clone size, CDR3 DNA, CDR3 protein. A D gene is named only where the DNA matches it firmly. Rows may omit the clone size; those that give it use once, few, many or a size class.

j_gene: TRBJ1-1
d_gene: NA
v_gene: TRBV4-1
abundance: NA
CDR3nt: TGCGCCAGCAGCCAAGGGGGGGGTCAGTCGGAAGCTTTCTTT
CDR3aa: CASSQGGGQSEAFF

j_gene: TRBJ2-5
d_gene: TRBD2
v_gene: TRBV6-5
abundance: NA
CDR3nt: TGTGCCAGCAGTATTGTAGCGGGAGCGGAGACCCAGTACTTC
CDR3aa: CASSIVAGAETQYF

j_gene: TRBJ2-5
d_gene: NA
v_gene: TRBV14
abundance: NA
CDR3nt: TGTGCCAGCAGCCTCCAGTACCAAGAGACCCAGTACTTC
CDR3aa: CASSLQYQETQYF

j_gene: TRBJ2-1
d_gene: TRBD2
v_gene: TRBV30
abundance: few
CDR3nt: TGTGCCTGGAGTGAAGGACTAGGAGACAATGAGCAGTTCTTC
CDR3aa: CAWSEGLGDNEQFF

j_gene: TRBJ1-5
d_gene: TRBD1
v_gene: TRBV6-1
abundance: NA
CDR3nt: TGTGCCAGCAGTGAACGTGGCAGGGGGCCTAATCAGCCCCAGCATTTT
CDR3aa: CASSERGRGPNQPQHF

j_gene: TRBJ2-3
d_gene: TRBD2
v_gene: TRBV7-2
abundance: NA
CDR3nt: TGTGCCAGCAGCCCGGGACTAGCGGGAGGGACAGATACGCAGTATTTT
CDR3aa: CASSPGLAGGTDTQYF

j_gene: TRBJ2-5
d_gene: TRBD2
v_gene: TRBV28
abundance: NA
CDR3nt: TGTGCCAGCAGTCGATACTCCGGGACAGCGGGAGGAGAGACCCAGTACTTC
CDR3aa: CASSRYSGTAGGETQYF

j_gene: TRBJ2-3
d_gene: TRBD1
v_gene: TRBV18
abundance: NA
CDR3nt: TGTGCCAGCTCACCAGACAGGGGCACAGATACGCAGTATTTT
CDR3aa: CASSPDRGTDTQYF

j_gene: TRBJ2-3
d_gene: NA
v_gene: TRBV6-5
abundance: NA
CDR3nt: TGTGCCAGCAGTTACAGCGGGTTAACAGATACGCAGTATTTT
CDR3aa: CASSYSGLTDTQYF

j_gene: TRBJ2-1
d_gene: TRBD2
v_gene: TRBV4-1
abundance: NA
CDR3nt: TGCGCCAGCAGCACCCAAGCGGGGATAGACAATGAGCAGTTCTTC
CDR3aa: CASSTQAGIDNEQFF

j_gene: TRBJ2-7
d_gene: TRBD2
v_gene: TRBV14
abundance: NA
CDR3nt: TGTGCCAGCAGCCAAGAGATCGGGGGGAGCTACGAGCAGTACTTC
CDR3aa: CASSQEIGGSYEQYF

j_gene: TRBJ1-5
d_gene: TRBD1
v_gene: TRBV6-1
abundance: NA
CDR3nt: TGTGCCAGCAGTGAAATGGACAGGAGCAATCAGCCCCAGCATTTT
CDR3aa: CASSEMDRSNQPQHF

j_gene: TRBJ1-4
d_gene: NA
v_gene: TRBV10-3
abundance: NA
CDR3nt: TGTGCCATCAGTGATACCGACCTGAGGATGTTTTTT
CDR3aa: CAISDTDLRMFF

j_gene: TRBJ2-7
d_gene: NA
v_gene: TRBV19
abundance: NA
CDR3nt: TGTGCCAGTACGGGGACTGGGACCTACGAGCAGTACTTC
CDR3aa: CASTGTGTYEQYF

j_gene: TRBJ2-1
d_gene: NA
v_gene: TRBV27
abundance: NA
CDR3nt: TGTGCCAGCAGAGTGAGCGGTCCGTACTCCTACAATGAGCAGTTCTTC
CDR3aa: CASRVSGPYSYNEQFF

j_gene: TRBJ1-6
d_gene: NA
v_gene: TRBV7-2
abundance: once
CDR3nt: TGTGCCAGCAGCTTAGCGGTTACGGCAGCCAGGAATTCACCCCTCCACTTT
CDR3aa: CASSLAVTAARNSPLHF

j_gene: TRBJ2-1
d_gene: NA
v_gene: TRBV27
abundance: NA
CDR3nt: TGTGCCAGCAGTTTAGGGCGCAGGGGAGAGAATGAGCAGTTCTTC
CDR3aa: CASSLGRRGENEQFF

j_gene: TRBJ2-5
d_gene: TRBD2
v_gene: TRBV30
abundance: NA
CDR3nt: TGTGCCTGGAGTGCACTAGCGGGAGAAGGGACCCAGTACTTC
CDR3aa: CAWSALAGEGTQYF

j_gene: TRBJ2-5
d_gene: TRBD1
v_gene: TRBV5-4
abundance: NA
CDR3nt: TGTGCCAGCAGCCAACGAACCGGGACAGGGAGTAAGGAGACCCAGTACTTC
CDR3aa: CASSQRTGTGSKETQYF

j_gene: TRBJ2-5
d_gene: TRBD2
v_gene: TRBV28
abundance: NA
CDR3nt: TGTGCCAGCAGTTTGGCTAGCGGGTTCCAAGAGACCCAGTACTTC
CDR3aa: CASSLASGFQETQYF

j_gene: TRBJ2-7
d_gene: NA
v_gene: TRBV5-1
abundance: NA
CDR3nt: TGCGCCAGCAGCTTGGGAGTAGATTACGAGCAGTACTTC
CDR3aa: CASSLGVDYEQYF

j_gene: TRBJ2-5
d_gene: NA
v_gene: TRBV19
abundance: NA
CDR3nt: TGTGCCAGTAGTATGACAGGTCCCGACGGGACCCAGTACTTC
CDR3aa: CASSMTGPDGTQYF

j_gene: TRBJ2-3
d_gene: NA
v_gene: TRBV11-1
abundance: NA
CDR3nt: TGTGCCAGCAGCTATCGGGGGGCGGATACGCAGTATTTT
CDR3aa: CASSYRGADTQYF

j_gene: TRBJ2-7
d_gene: NA
v_gene: TRBV6-6
abundance: medium-sized
CDR3nt: TGTGCCAGCAGACATAGACAGTTCACGAGATCCCAGTACTTC
CDR3aa: CASRHRQFTRSQYF

j_gene: TRBJ1-2
d_gene: NA
v_gene: TRBV18
abundance: NA
CDR3nt: TGTGCCAGCTCACCACTTGGGGGCAATGGCTACACCTTC
CDR3aa: CASSPLGGNGYTF

j_gene: TRBJ2-4
d_gene: NA
v_gene: TRBV9
abundance: NA
CDR3nt: TGTGCCAGCAGCCTTAGCAGGGGGGCTCAAAACATTCAGTACTTC
CDR3aa: CASSLSRGAQNIQYF

j_gene: TRBJ2-5
d_gene: TRBD2
v_gene: TRBV5-1
abundance: NA
CDR3nt: TGCGCCAGCAGCCCAGGGAGCGGGAGGGCCGAAGAGACCCAGTACTTC
CDR3aa: CASSPGSGRAEETQYF

j_gene: TRBJ1-2
d_gene: NA
v_gene: TRBV27
abundance: once
CDR3nt: TGTGCCAGCAGTTTAGGGGGGGAGTATGGCTACACCTTC
CDR3aa: CASSLGGEYGYTF

j_gene: TRBJ1-2
d_gene: NA
v_gene: TRBV28
abundance: NA
CDR3nt: TGTGCCGCCCAACAGGGAACTTTCTCCCTGGGAATTTATGGCTACACCTTC
CDR3aa: CAAQQGTFSLGIYGYTF

j_gene: TRBJ1-1
d_gene: TRBD1
v_gene: TRBV7-9
abundance: NA
CDR3nt: TGTGCCAGCAGCTTAGAGGGGGCCAGGAGGGAAGCTTTCTTT
CDR3aa: CASSLEGARREAFF

j_gene: TRBJ2-6
d_gene: NA
v_gene: TRBV28
abundance: NA
CDR3nt: TGTGCCAGCAGTCTACCCAAGGAGGCAGGGGGGCTCTCTGGGGCCAACGTCCTGACTTTC
CDR3aa: CASSLPKEAGGLSGANVLTF

j_gene: TRBJ1-1
d_gene: NA
v_gene: TRBV19
abundance: few
CDR3nt: TGTGCCAGTAGCCCGACACAGAACACTGAAGCTTTCTTT
CDR3aa: CASSPTQNTEAFF

j_gene: TRBJ2-1
d_gene: TRBD2
v_gene: TRBV27
abundance: NA
CDR3nt: TGTGCCAGCAGTTTAAGTATAGCGGGAAACAATGAGCAGTTCTTC
CDR3aa: CASSLSIAGNNEQFF

j_gene: TRBJ2-1
d_gene: NA
v_gene: TRBV10-1
abundance: few
CDR3nt: TGCGCCAGCAGTGAGTCGACGGGAAACCGGGCTGAGCAGTTCTTC
CDR3aa: CASSESTGNRAEQFF

j_gene: TRBJ2-5
d_gene: NA
v_gene: TRBV5-1
abundance: NA
CDR3nt: TGCGCCAGCAGCTTGGAGGGGCATAAGGGTAGCCAGTACTTC
CDR3aa: CASSLEGHKGSQYF

j_gene: TRBJ2-7
d_gene: TRBD2
v_gene: TRBV6-1
abundance: NA
CDR3nt: TGTGCCAGCAGTGGATCGGGACTAGCTTACGAGCAGTACTTC
CDR3aa: CASSGSGLAYEQYF

j_gene: TRBJ2-2
d_gene: TRBD2
v_gene: TRBV7-3
abundance: NA
CDR3nt: TGTGCCAGCAGCTTGATGAGGGAGGGGCCGGTCGGGGAGCTGTTTTTT
CDR3aa: CASSLMREGPVGELFF

j_gene: TRBJ2-2
d_gene: NA
v_gene: TRBV7-2
abundance: few
CDR3nt: TGTGCCAGCAGCTTAGAAGGGAGGCTTGACACCGGGGAGCTGTTTTTT
CDR3aa: CASSLEGRLDTGELFF

j_gene: TRBJ1-5
d_gene: NA
v_gene: TRBV6-5
abundance: NA
CDR3nt: TGTGCCAGCAGTTTTTCGGAGGGCAATCAGCCCCAGCATTTT
CDR3aa: CASSFSEGNQPQHF

j_gene: TRBJ2-3
d_gene: TRBD2
v_gene: TRBV7-2
abundance: NA
CDR3nt: TGTGCCAGCAGCTTTAGCGGGAGTGAGACAGATACGCAGTATTTT
CDR3aa: CASSFSGSETDTQYF

j_gene: TRBJ2-3
d_gene: NA
v_gene: TRBV7-8
abundance: NA
CDR3nt: TGTGCCAGCAGCTTTAGCGGCCCTAGCACAGATACGCAGTATTTT
CDR3aa: CASSFSGPSTDTQYF

j_gene: TRBJ2-4
d_gene: NA
v_gene: TRBV19
abundance: NA
CDR3nt: TGTGCCAGTAGTATTGGCAGGGCTGAGTACTTC
CDR3aa: CASSIGRAEYF

j_gene: TRBJ1-3
d_gene: TRBD1
v_gene: TRBV11-2
abundance: NA
CDR3nt: TGTGCCAGCAGCTGGGACAGTCTTCCACGATTCTCTGGAAACACCATATATTTT
CDR3aa: CASSWDSLPRFSGNTIYF

j_gene: TRBJ2-2
d_gene: TRBD2
v_gene: TRBV18
abundance: NA
CDR3nt: TGTGCCAGCTCACCACCGGGGGGGTCGAACACCGGGGAGCTGTTTTTT
CDR3aa: CASSPPGGSNTGELFF

j_gene: TRBJ1-1
d_gene: NA
v_gene: TRBV2
abundance: NA
CDR3nt: TGTGCCAGCAGTGAAGCGGGGCGCACTGAAGCTTTCTTT
CDR3aa: CASSEAGRTEAFF

j_gene: TRBJ2-1
d_gene: TRBD1
v_gene: TRBV10-3
abundance: NA
CDR3nt: TGTGCCATCAGTGTACGGACAGGATCTTACAATGAGCAGTTCTTC
CDR3aa: CAISVRTGSYNEQFF

j_gene: TRBJ1-5
d_gene: TRBD1
v_gene: TRBV27
abundance: NA
CDR3nt: TGTGCCAGCAGTCGAACGGGACAGGGCTATAGCAATCAGCCCCAGCATTTT
CDR3aa: CASSRTGQGYSNQPQHF

j_gene: TRBJ2-5
d_gene: TRBD2
v_gene: TRBV7-2
abundance: NA
CDR3nt: TGTGCCAGCAGCACCCTAGCGGGAGGGCAAGAGACCCAGCACTTC
CDR3aa: CASSTLAGGQETQHF

j_gene: TRBJ2-3
d_gene: TRBD1
v_gene: TRBV19
abundance: NA
CDR3nt: TGTGCCACCAGGGACAGGGGGGCGACAGATACGCAGTATTTT
CDR3aa: CATRDRGATDTQYF

j_gene: TRBJ1-2
d_gene: NA
v_gene: TRBV29-1
abundance: NA
CDR3nt: TGCAGCGTTGTAAAGGGGTATGGCTACACCTTC
CDR3aa: CSVVKGYGYTF

j_gene: TRBJ2-5
d_gene: NA
v_gene: TRBV28
abundance: once
CDR3nt: TGTGCCAGCAGTTTATGGGGACTCGGCGGCGAAGAGACCCAGTACTTC
CDR3aa: CASSLWGLGGEETQYF

j_gene: TRBJ2-2
d_gene: TRBD2
v_gene: TRBV11-3
abundance: NA
CDR3nt: TGTGCCAGCAGCTTAGATTCAGGACTAGCGGGAGGGCCGAACACCGGGGAGCTGTTTTTT
CDR3aa: CASSLDSGLAGGPNTGELFF

j_gene: TRBJ2-5
d_gene: TRBD1
v_gene: TRBV5-4
abundance: NA
CDR3nt: TGTGCCAGTGGGACAGAAGAGACCCAGTACTTC
CDR3aa: CASGTEETQYF